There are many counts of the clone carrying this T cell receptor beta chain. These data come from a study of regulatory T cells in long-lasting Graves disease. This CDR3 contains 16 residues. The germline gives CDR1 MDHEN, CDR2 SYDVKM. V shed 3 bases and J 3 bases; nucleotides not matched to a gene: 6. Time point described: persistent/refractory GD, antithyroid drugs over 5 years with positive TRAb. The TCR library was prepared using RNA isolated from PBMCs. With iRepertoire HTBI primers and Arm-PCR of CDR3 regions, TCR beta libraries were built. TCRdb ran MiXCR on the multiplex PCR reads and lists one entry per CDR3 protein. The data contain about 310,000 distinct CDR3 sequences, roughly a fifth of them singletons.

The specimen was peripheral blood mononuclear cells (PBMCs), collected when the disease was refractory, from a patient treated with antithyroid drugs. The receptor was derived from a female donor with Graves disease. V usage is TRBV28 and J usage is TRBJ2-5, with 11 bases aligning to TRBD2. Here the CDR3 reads CASSFIAGGPEETQYF. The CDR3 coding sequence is TGTGCCAGCAGTTTCATAGCGGGAGGGCCTGAAGAGACCCAGTACTTC.